A single sample is the source of the 19 T cell receptor beta chains below, sequenced in a study of cytomegalovirus exposure and HLA in healthy donors. The PCR made use of 60 Vbeta and 13 Jbeta primers. The data were produced by immunoSEQ multiplex PCR, yet TCRdb's version contains in-frame clones alone and is incomplete. The sample has under 200,000 clones, less than 90% seen once. The sample was PBMCs. The receptor source for this set is a boy younger than 18 in good health and CMV-seronegative.

The V gene is TRBV27, the J gene TRBJ1-5, with a weak D call TRBD1 (5 bases). The CDR3 runs 14 residues. The V gene lost 2 bases and the J gene lost 3 bases, with 8 bases spanning the gap. Germline values: CDR1 MNHEY, CDR2 SMNVEV (reference sequence). This chain's CDR3 is CASSLQGNNQPQHF. In nucleotides, the CDR3 is TGTGCCAGCAGTTTACAGGGTAACAATCAGCCCCAGCATTTT.

The chain links TRBV5-1 to TRBJ1-2; D gene ambiguous. This CDR3 has 13 amino acids. V dropped 1 base and J dropped 6 bases, with 10 bases sitting between them. Germline assignment: CDR1 SGHRS and CDR2 YFSETQ. The CDR3 protein is CASSLSNRDGYTF. CDR3 in DNA: TGCGCCAGCAGCTTGTCTAATCGGGATGGCTACACCTTC.

This chain connects TRBV9 to TRBJ2-1; no clear D gene. This CDR3 is built from 15 residues. The V end lost 0 bases, the J end lost 2 bases, and 9 bases lay between the germline ends. Germline V gene lookup returns CDR1 SGDLS and CDR2 YYNGEE. The CDR3 coding sequence is TGTGCCAGCAGCGTAGGTCCGCCTACCTACAATGAGCAGTTCTTC. It encodes CASSVGPPTYNEQFF.

This sequence joins TRBV25-1 and TRBJ2-7, with D unclear. The V and J ends lost 4 bases and 1 base respectively, with 8 bases between them. Looked up from germline, CDR1 is MGHDK and CDR2 is SYGVNS. The CDR3 consists of 13 residues. The CDR3 is CASSGAASYEQYF. CDR3 coding DNA: TGTGCCAGCAGTGGGGCAGCTTCCTACGAGCAGTACTTC.

J is TRBJ2-7 and V is TRBV9; 7 nucleotides align to TRBD1. This CDR3 has 13 residues. Germline CDR1 reads SGDLS; CDR2 reads YYNGEE. Unmatched junction bases numbered 6, after V lost 4 bases and J lost 5 bases. In DNA, the CDR3 is TGTGCCAGCAGCTATGGCAGGGGGAACGAGCAGTACTTC. Protein product: CASSYGRGNEQYF.

The table lists this clone with a count of one. The rearrangement uses TRBV7-3 and TRBJ2-2; no clear D. CDR3 length equals 16 residues. Between the trimmed V and J ends, which lost 6 bases and 7 bases, there was a span of 21 bases. Per the germline V gene, CDR1 is SGHTA and CDR2 is FQGTGA. The CDR3 protein is CASSPRGVGLIGELFF. Here the CDR3 DNA reads TGTGCCAGCAGTCCCCGCGGCGTCGGTCTGATCGGGGAGCTGTTTTTT.

The V call is TRBV5-5, the J call TRBJ2-1; 8 bases fit TRBD2. Germline V lookup: CDR1 SGHKS, CDR2 YYEKEE (reference sequence). The CDR3 is 14 residues long. Trimming cost V 4 bases and J 8 bases; bases outside gene matches: 8. CDR3 nucleotides: TGTGCCAGCAGCGCGAGCGGGAGAAGCGATGAGCAGTTCTTC. It is translated as CASSASGRSDEQFF.

This chain links TRBV5-1 with TRBJ2-7; D is perhaps TRBD2 (6 bases). CDR3 size: 14 residues. Trimming took off 3 bases at V and 1 base at J, with 11 bases between the two ends. In germline, CDR1 is SGHRS, CDR2 YFSETQ. CDR3: CASSWGTRSYEQYF. DNA of the CDR3: TGCGCCAGCAGCTGGGGGACTCGTTCCTACGAGCAGTACTTC.

J is TRBJ2-1 and V is TRBV5-6; TRBD2 matches at 13 bases. With 3 bases clipped from V and 8 bases from J, the junction kept 5 bases outside the gene matches. This CDR3 contains 15 residues. In germline, CDR1 is SGHDT, CDR2 YYEEEE. The CDR3 sequence: CASSSGLAGADEQFF. For the CDR3, the DNA is TGTGCCAGCAGCTCCGGACTAGCGGGGGCAGATGAGCAGTTCTTC.

The J gene is TRBJ2-2, the V gene TRBV5-1; 12 bases map to TRBD2. Germline V gene sequence: CDR1 SGHRS, CDR2 YFSETQ. This CDR3 contains 17 residues. The ends lost 2 bases at V and 4 bases at J; junction bases unmatched: 6. The CDR3 sequence is CASSFTSGGPVTGELFF. DNA for the CDR3: TGCGCCAGCAGCTTCACTAGCGGGGGGCCAGTCACCGGGGAGCTGTTTTTT.

The rearrangement links TRBV2 to TRBJ2-7; TRBD1 aligns across 9 bases. The CDR3 is made up of 12 amino acids. CDR1 SNHLY and CDR2 FYNNEI come from the germline V gene. Trimming took 10 bases from V and 6 from J; bases not matched to a gene: 7. This CDR3 reads CATLQGAGEQYF. Here the CDR3 DNA reads TGTGCCACCCTACAGGGGGCGGGCGAGCAGTACTTC.

V usage is TRBV6-5 and J usage is TRBJ1-4, with TRBD1 as a possible D gene (5 bases). Germline V lookup: CDR1 MNHEY, CDR2 SVGAGI. CDR3 length: 13 residues. V gave up 6 bases and J gave up 5 bases, with 10 bases separating them. The CDR3 loop is CASRGAANEKLFF. DNA of the CDR3: TGTGCCAGCAGAGGGGCAGCGAATGAAAAACTGTTTTTT.

This CDR3 reads CASSPPTTDTQYF. Written as DNA, the CDR3 is TGTGCCAGCTCACCACCGACTACAGATACGCAGTATTTT. This rearrangement joins TRBV18 to TRBJ2-3; D call uncertain. The CDR3 has 13 residues. Per germline, CDR1 KGHSH and CDR2 LQKENI. The V end lost 0 bases, the J end lost 3 bases, and 4 bases lay between the germline ends.

V usage is TRBV4-1 and J usage is TRBJ1-4, with 7 bases lining up with TRBD1. V shed 2 bases and J 0 bases; nucleotides not matched to a gene: 3. Germline V lookup: CDR1 MGHRA, CDR2 YSYEKL. The CDR3 runs to 16 residues. CDR3 bases: TGCGCCAGCAGCCAACCAGGGGGGCCAACTAATGAAAAACTGTTTTTT. It specifies CASSQPGGPTNEKLFF.

CDR3 sequence: CASRSPRDRIYEQYF. CDR3 sequence (DNA): TGTGCCAGCAGATCGCCTCGGGACAGGATCTACGAGCAGTACTTC. The rearrangement uses TRBV2 and TRBJ2-7; 8 positions agree with TRBD1. J was trimmed by 3 bases and V by 6 bases; bases with no gene match: 10. The germline gives CDR1 SNHLY, CDR2 FYNNEI. The CDR3 loop spans 15 amino acids.

The chain employs TRBV7-2 and TRBJ2-1; D is possibly TRBD2 (6 bases). The germline V gene has CDR1 SGHTA and CDR2 FQGNSA. This CDR3 region has 17 residues. V was shortened by 5 bases and J by 4 bases, with 21 bases between the two germline ends. Here the CDR3 reads CASSPPGRGGAYNEQFF. The CDR3 nucleotides read TGTGCCAGCAGCCCCCCGGGGCGAGGCGGGGCGTACAATGAGCAGTTCTTC. Full variable domain (remainder filled in from reference TRBV7-2 and TRBJ2-1): GAGVSQSPSNKVTEKGKDVELRCDPISGHTALYWYRQSLGQGLEFLIYFQGNSAPDKSGLPSDRFSAERTGGSVSTLTIQRTQQEDSAVYLCASSPPGRGGAYNEQFFGPGTRLTVL.

In the case of this clone: The junction differs from germline at one of its ends, possibly a read error. V is TRBV7-7 and J is TRBJ2-5; 9 nucleotides agree with TRBD1. The CDR3 covers 16 residues. Germline V gene data show CDR1 as SSHAT and CDR2 as FNYEAQ (reference sequence). The CDR3 DNA reads as TGTGCTAGCAGCTTAAATTTGCGGGACAGGGATCGGGTCCAGTACTTC. It is translated as CASSLNLRDRDRVQYF.

The chain uses TRBV6-1 and TRBJ2-7; 7 bases fit TRBD1. Germline V gene sequence: CDR1 MNHNS, CDR2 SASEGT. The CDR3 loop spans 15 amino acids. J lost 4 bases, V lost 1 base, and 7 bases had no gene match. This chain's CDR3 is CASSEGTGGWYEQYF. CDR3 nucleotides: TGTGCCAGCAGTGAAGGGACAGGCGGTTGGTACGAGCAGTACTTC.

The genes are TRBV11-2 and TRBJ1-2; D call uncertain. Trimming cost V 5 bases and J 5 bases, with 15 bases left between them. The CDR3 contains 14 residues. Per the germline V gene, CDR1 is SGHAT and CDR2 is FQNNGV. CDR3 in amino acids: CASSLPRGLYGYTF. The CDR3 nucleotides read TGTGCCAGCAGCCTCCCCCGAGGCCTGTATGGCTACACCTTC.